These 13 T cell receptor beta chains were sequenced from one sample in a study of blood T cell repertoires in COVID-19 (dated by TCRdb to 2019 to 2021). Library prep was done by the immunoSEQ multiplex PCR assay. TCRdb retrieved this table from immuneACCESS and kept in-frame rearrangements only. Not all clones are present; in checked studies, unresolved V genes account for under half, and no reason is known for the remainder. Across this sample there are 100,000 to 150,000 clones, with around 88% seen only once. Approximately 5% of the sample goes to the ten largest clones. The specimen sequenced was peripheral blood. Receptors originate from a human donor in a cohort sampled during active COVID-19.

The CDR3 nucleotides read TGTGCCAGCAGCTATGCTGACTACGAGCAGTACTTC. Protein: CASSYADYEQYF. The chain has TRBV12-3 or TRBV12-4 and TRBJ2-7, with unresolved D. This CDR3 region has 12 residues. The germline V and J ends were trimmed by 6 bases and 3 bases, with 9 bases remaining between them.

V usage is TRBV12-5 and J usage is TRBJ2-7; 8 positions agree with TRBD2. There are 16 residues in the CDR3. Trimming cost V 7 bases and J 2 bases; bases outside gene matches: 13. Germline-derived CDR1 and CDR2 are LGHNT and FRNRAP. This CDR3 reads CASAPPDPGGPYEQYF. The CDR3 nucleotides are TGTGCTAGTGCCCCCCCGGATCCGGGAGGGCCCTACGAGCAGTACTTC.

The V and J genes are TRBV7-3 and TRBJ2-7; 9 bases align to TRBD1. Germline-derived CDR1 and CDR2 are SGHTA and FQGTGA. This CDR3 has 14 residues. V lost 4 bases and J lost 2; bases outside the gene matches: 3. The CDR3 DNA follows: TGTGCCAGCAGCTCCCGGGACAGGGCCTACGAGCAGTACTTC. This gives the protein CASSSRDRAYEQYF.

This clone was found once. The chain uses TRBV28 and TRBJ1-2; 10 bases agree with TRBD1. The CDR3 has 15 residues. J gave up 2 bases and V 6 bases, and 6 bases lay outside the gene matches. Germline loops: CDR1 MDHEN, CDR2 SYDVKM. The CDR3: CASRIGGQGNYGYTF. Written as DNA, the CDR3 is TGTGCCAGCAGGATCGGGGGACAGGGGAACTATGGCTACACCTTC.

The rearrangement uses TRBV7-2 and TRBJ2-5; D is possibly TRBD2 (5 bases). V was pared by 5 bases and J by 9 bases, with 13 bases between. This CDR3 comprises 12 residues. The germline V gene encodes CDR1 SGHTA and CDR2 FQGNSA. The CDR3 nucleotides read TGTGCCAGCAGCAGCCGTCCCGGGGCCCAGTACTTC. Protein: CASSSRPGAQYF.

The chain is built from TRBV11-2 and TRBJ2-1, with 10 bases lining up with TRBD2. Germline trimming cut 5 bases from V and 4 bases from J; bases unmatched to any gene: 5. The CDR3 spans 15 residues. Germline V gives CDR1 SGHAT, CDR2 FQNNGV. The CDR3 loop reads CASSPTSGKYNEQFF. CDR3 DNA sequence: TGTGCCAGCAGCCCAACTAGCGGGAAATACAATGAGCAGTTCTTC.

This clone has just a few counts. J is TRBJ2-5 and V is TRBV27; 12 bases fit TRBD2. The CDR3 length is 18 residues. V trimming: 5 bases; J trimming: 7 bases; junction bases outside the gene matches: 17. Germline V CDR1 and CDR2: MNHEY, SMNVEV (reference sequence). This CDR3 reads CASSDGTGRLAGVGTQYF. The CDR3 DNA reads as TGTGCCAGCAGTGACGGGACAGGGCGACTAGCGGGAGTCGGGACCCAGTACTTC.

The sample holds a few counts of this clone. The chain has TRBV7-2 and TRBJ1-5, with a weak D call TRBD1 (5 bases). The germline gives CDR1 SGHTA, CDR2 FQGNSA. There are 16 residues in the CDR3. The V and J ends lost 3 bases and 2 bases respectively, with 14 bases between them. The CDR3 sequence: CASSFSGNSGNQPQHF. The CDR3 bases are TGTGCCAGCAGCTTTTCAGGGAACTCGGGCAATCAGCCCCAGCATTTT.

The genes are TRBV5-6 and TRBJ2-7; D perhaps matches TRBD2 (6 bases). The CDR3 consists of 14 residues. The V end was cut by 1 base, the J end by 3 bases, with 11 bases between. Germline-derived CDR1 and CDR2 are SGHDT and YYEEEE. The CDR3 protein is CASSLTGGGYEQYF. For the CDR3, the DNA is TGTGCCAGCAGCTTGACCGGGGGAGGCTACGAGCAGTACTTC.

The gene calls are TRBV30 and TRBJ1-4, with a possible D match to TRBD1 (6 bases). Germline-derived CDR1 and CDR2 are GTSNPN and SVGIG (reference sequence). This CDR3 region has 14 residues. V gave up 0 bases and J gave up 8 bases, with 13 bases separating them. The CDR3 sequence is CAWSVGRGEEKLFF. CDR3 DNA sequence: TGTGCCTGGAGTGTCGGCAGGGGAGAGGAAAAACTGTTTTTT.

This chain's CDR3 is CASSLSAGGNIQYF. CDR3 sequence (DNA): TGCGCCAGCAGCTTGAGTGCGGGAGGAAACATTCAGTACTTC. The genes are TRBV5-1 and TRBJ2-4, with 8 bases identical to TRBD2. Losses at the gene ends were 1 base for V and 6 bases for J; bases not matched to a gene: 3. Looked up from germline, CDR1 is SGHRS and CDR2 is YFSETQ. This CDR3 contains 14 residues.

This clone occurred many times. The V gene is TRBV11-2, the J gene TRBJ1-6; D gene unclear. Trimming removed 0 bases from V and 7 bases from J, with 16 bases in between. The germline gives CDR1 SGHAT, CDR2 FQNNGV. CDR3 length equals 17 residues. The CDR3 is CASSLDPIGRENSPLHF. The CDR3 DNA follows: TGTGCCAGCAGCTTAGATCCGATAGGGAGGGAAAATTCACCCCTCCACTTT.

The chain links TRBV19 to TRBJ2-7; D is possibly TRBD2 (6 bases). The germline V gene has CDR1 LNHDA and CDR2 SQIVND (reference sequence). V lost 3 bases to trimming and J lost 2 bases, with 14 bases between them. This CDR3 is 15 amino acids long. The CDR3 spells CASSIKPGGTYEQYF. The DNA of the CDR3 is TGTGCCAGTAGTATTAAGCCAGGCGGGACCTACGAGCAGTACTTC.